This T cell receptor (beta chain) was sequenced in a study of T cell responses to AZD1222 COVID-19 vaccine. For this clone: Its cognate antigen is unknown.

Pooled together were second doses at about 4 or about 12 weeks. Libraries were prepared by immunoSEQ multiplex PCR; TCRdb keeps only in-frame clonotypes and omits some of them. The sample has 150,000 to 200,000 clones, almost 90% seen once. Trimming shortened V by 6 bases and J by 6 bases, and 14 bases separated the two germline ends. Germline CDR1 reads MNHEY; CDR2 reads SVGAGI. This CDR3 comprises 13 residues. Study outcomes and limitations: Vaccine-related CD4 TCRs covered spike, predominating at 160-218 and 743-854. Spike-specific TCR depth and breadth grew after two AZD1222 doses. White British donors predominated, females outnumbered males, and clonal diversity was possibly underestimated.

The clonotype comes from an adult who received the AZD1222 COVID-19 vaccine. This chain uses TRBV6-5 with TRBJ1-2; D is possibly TRBD1 (5 bases). Sequencing used peripheral blood, obtained 28 days after the second AZD1222 dose. The DNA for the CDR3 is TGTGCCAGCAGACGAGACAGACTTGATGGCTACACCTTC. Its protein product is CASRRDRLDGYTF.